This entry concerns a single T cell receptor (beta chain). The sample comes from a study of blood T cell repertoires in COVID-19. Study context: Acute-phase and convalescent COVID-19 samples originated in the United States, Italy and Spain.

Methods used by the authors: The assay estimated nucleated cells by amplifying reference gene primers. The method was immunoSEQ multiplex PCR; TCRdb's version includes in-frame clones alone and lacks a portion of them. Clonal size and the V and J genes are those of that table, whereas D and trimming came from the DNA. The sample consists of about 240,000 clones, roughly 88% of them appearing once. With 2 bases clipped from V and 9 bases from J, the junction kept 11 bases outside the gene matches. The germline CDR1 and CDR2 sequences are KGHDR and SFDVKD. The CDR3 length is 16 residues. The chain combines TRBV24-1 with TRBJ2-1; 8 bases align to TRBD1. The sequenced sample was peripheral blood. The source is a man older than 75 with acute or convalescent COVID-19. The CDR3: CATSDSTGQALGEQFF. The CDR3 coding sequence is TGTGCCACCAGTGATTCAACGGGACAGGCCTTGGGTGAGCAGTTCTTC.